This T cell receptor (beta chain) was obtained from a study of blood T cell repertoires in COVID-19. The CDR3 consists of 16 residues. With V trimmed by 3 bases and J by 6 bases, 8 bases remained unmatched. Germline CDR1 is SGHKS and CDR2 is YYEKEE (reference sequence). This clone was recorded a few times. Sequenced by immunoSEQ multiplex PCR; TCRdb stores in-frame clones only, minus some. The repertoire has more than 60,000 clones, approximately 89% of them found once; the top ten carry approximately 5%. Material: peripheral blood. The chain links TRBV5-5 to TRBJ2-3, with 12 bases that match TRBD2. This receptor was obtained from a woman aged 50 to 65 with active COVID-19. CDR3 sequence (DNA): TGTGCCAGCAGCTCCGGAGGACTAGCGGGAACGGATACGCAGTATTTT. Its translation: CASSSGGLAGTDTQYF.